The 9 T cell receptor beta chains listed next were all sequenced from one sample in a study of blood T cell repertoires in COVID-19. Data came from immunoSEQ multiplex PCR; TCRdb stores just in-frame clones and leaves some out. Here the sample spans about 120,000 clones, approximately 87% being singletons. Sequenced input: peripheral blood. These receptor sequences come from a woman aged 70-85 years with acute or convalescent COVID-19.

This clone was seen only once. The chain joins TRBV10-2 to TRBJ2-7; no clear D. The CDR3 extends over 12 amino acids. Germline CDR1 WSHSY, CDR2 SAAADI. Trimming cost V 6 bases and J 2 bases, with 8 bases left between them. CDR3 amino acids: CASSLQPYEQYF. The CDR3 bases are TGCGCCAGCAGCTTACAGCCCTACGAGCAGTACTTC.

The chain uses TRBV5-4 and TRBJ2-5; TRBD1 agrees at 8 bases. The CDR3 runs to 14 residues. CDR1 and CDR2 from the germline V gene are SGHNT and YYREEE (reference sequence). V gave up 4 bases and J gave up 2 bases; unmatched junction bases: 4. For the CDR3, the DNA is TGTGCCAGCAGCACCTGGACAGGGCAAGAGACCCAGTACTTC. Its protein product is CASSTWTGQETQYF. The whole variable domain, filled in from reference TRBV5-4 and TRBJ2-5, reads ETGVTQSPTHLIKTRGQQVTLRCSSQSGHNTVSWYQQALGQGPQFIFQYYREEENGRGNFPPRFSGLQFPNYSSELNVNALELDDSALYLCASSTWTGQETQYFGPGTRLLVL.

V is TRBV6-5 and J is TRBJ1-1, with 7 positions matching TRBD1. The CDR3 sequence is 15 residues long. The V gene end was trimmed by 0 bases and the J gene end by 1 base; junction bases not matched to a gene: 2. The V gene's germline CDR1 is MNHEY and CDR2 SVGAGI. CDR3 nucleotide sequence: TGTGCCAGCAGTTACTCGCCAGGGGGGAACACTGAAGCTTTCTTT. It is translated as CASSYSPGGNTEAFF.

The chain carries TRBV11-2 and TRBJ2-7; no reliable D call. The V and J ends lost 2 bases and 5 bases respectively, with 22 bases between them. Germline assignment: CDR1 SGHAT and CDR2 FQNNGV. The CDR3 totals 17 residues. The CDR3 sequence is CASSLSSSRGRSDEQYF. The CDR3 DNA sequence: TGTGCCAGCAGCTTAAGCTCAAGCCGAGGCCGAAGCGACGAGCAGTACTTC.

The gene calls are TRBV7-9 and TRBJ1-2; D is ambiguous. Germline CDR1 and CDR2: SEHNR and FQNEAQ (reference sequence). This CDR3 contains 15 residues. Trimming stripped 4 bases from V and 2 bases from J, with 14 bases between. CDR3 region: CASSSPPNTNYGYTF. The CDR3 nucleotides read TGTGCCAGCAGCTCACCCCCGAACACCAACTATGGCTACACCTTC.

The chain recombines TRBV5-3 with TRBJ1-5; 10 positions match TRBD1. TRBV5-3 is known as an ORF, though its function is uncertain. V trimming: 3 bases; J trimming: 0 bases; junction bases outside the gene matches: 3. There are 16 residues in the CDR3. CDR3 protein: CARSWTGGISNQPQHF. The CDR3 bases are TGTGCCAGAAGCTGGACAGGGGGGATTAGCAATCAGCCCCAGCATTTT.

CDR3 DNA: TGTGCCAGCAGCACCAGACAGGGCGGTAGTTCACCCCTCCACTTT. Its translation: CASSTRQGGSSPLHF. J is TRBJ1-6 and V is TRBV7-2; 7 bases agree with TRBD1. Unmatched junction bases numbered 10, after V lost 5 bases and J lost 9 bases. This CDR3 is 15 amino acids long. Germline assignment: CDR1 SGHTA and CDR2 FQGNSA.

This chain joins TRBV7-6 and TRBJ1-6, with D unclear. Trimming stripped 5 bases from V and 6 bases from J, with 23 bases between. CDR3 length equals 18 residues. Germline lookup yields CDR1 SGHVS and CDR2 FNYEAQ. CDR3 sequence reads: CASSVEHLSLTRNSPLHF. For the CDR3, the DNA is TGTGCCAGCAGCGTAGAGCATCTTTCCCTCACCCGTAATTCACCCCTCCACTTT.

This sequence joins TRBV5-1 and TRBJ2-5, with 10 bases lining up with TRBD2. Per the germline V gene, CDR1 is SGHRS and CDR2 is YFSETQ. The ends lost 4 bases at V and 0 bases at J; junction bases unmatched: 6. The CDR3 covers 16 residues. CDR3 region: CASSRSGGMYQETQYF. The CDR3 DNA is TGCGCCAGCAGCCGTAGCGGGGGGATGTACCAAGAGACCCAGTACTTC.